This TCR beta chain came from a study of PD-L1 blockade in urothelial cancer. PCRs each included synthetic TCR analog templates spiked in. Method: immunoSEQ multiplex PCR; TCRdb's copy keeps in-frame clones and lacks some. The sample carries 35,000 to 55,000 clones, about four fifths recorded once. Germline V gene lookup returns CDR1 SGHTA and CDR2 FQGNSA. V was shortened by 7 bases and J by 0 bases, with 19 bases between the two germline ends. The CDR3 length is 17 residues. The sequencing here drew on PBMCs, taken around atezolizumab (anti-PD-L1) treatment. The TCR sequence derives from a man aged 65 to 85 with urothelial cancer. J is TRBJ2-4 and V is TRBV7-2; tentatively, D is TRBD1 (5 bases). In DNA form, the CDR3 reads TGTGCCAGCACATCAATACCAGGGATTCTAGCCAAAAACATTCAGTACTTC. This sequence encodes CASTSIPGILAKNIQYF. Full variable domain (remainder filled in from reference TRBV7-2 and TRBJ2-4): GAGVSQSPSNKVTEKGKDVELRCDPISGHTALYWYRQSLGQGLEFLIYFQGNSAPDKSGLPSDRFSAERTGGSVSTLTIQRTQQEDSAVYLCASTSIPGILAKNIQYFGAGTRLSVL.